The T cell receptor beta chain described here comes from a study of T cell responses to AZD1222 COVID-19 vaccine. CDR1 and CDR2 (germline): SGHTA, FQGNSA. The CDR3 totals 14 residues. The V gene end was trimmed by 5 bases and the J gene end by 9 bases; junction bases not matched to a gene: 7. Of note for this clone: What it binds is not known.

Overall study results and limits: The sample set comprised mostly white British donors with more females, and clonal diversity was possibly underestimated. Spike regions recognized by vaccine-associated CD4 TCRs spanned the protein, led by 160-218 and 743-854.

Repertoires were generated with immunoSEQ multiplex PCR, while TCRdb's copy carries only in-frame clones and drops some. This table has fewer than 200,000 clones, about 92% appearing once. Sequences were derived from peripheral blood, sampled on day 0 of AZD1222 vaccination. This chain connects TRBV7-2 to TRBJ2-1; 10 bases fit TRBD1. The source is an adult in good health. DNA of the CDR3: TGTGCCAGCAGCCCTGACAGGGGGCGGAGTGAGCAGTTCTTC. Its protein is CASSPDRGRSEQFF.